This is a list of T cell receptor beta chains from one sample in a study of shared clonotypes between healthy human individuals. Libraries were prepared by immunoSEQ multiplex PCR; TCRdb keeps only in-frame clonotypes and omits some of them. The repertoire holds over a million clones, with 95% to 97% as singletons. Sequenced input: naive CD4+ T cells sorted from blood. These receptors all come from a man aged 25-40 years in good health. CDR3s leave out the opening cysteine and the closing phenylalanine or tryptophan. Only part of the rows carry a size: once, few, many, or a class if the clone is expanded.

size: -
V: TRBV9
J: TRBJ2-2
CDR3: ASSADPLHNLPGELF

size: -
V: TRBV28
J: TRBJ2-4
CDR3: ASSWAQGSRY

size: -
V: TRBV18
J: TRBJ2-3
CDR3: ASSHDWTDTQY

size: -
V: TRBV7-9
J: TRBJ2-1
CDR3: ASSLAWGNEQF

size: -
V: TRBV10-3
J: TRBJ1-1
CDR3: AISDRTGRNTEAF

size: -
V: TRBV28
J: TRBJ1-4
CDR3: ASSLALGKLF

size: -
V: TRBV19
J: TRBJ2-7
CDR3: ASSKLSGMVREQY

size: -
V: TRBV5-4
J: TRBJ1-2
CDR3: ASSFGQGGYGYT

size: -
V: TRBV6-5
J: TRBJ2-7
CDR3: ASSYLPQGRNEQY

size: -
V: TRBV13
J: TRBJ2-7
CDR3: ASSMELAGGPYEQY

size: -
V: TRBV10-3
J: TRBJ1-2
CDR3: AISESAGRTGYT

size: -
V: TRBV10-2
J: TRBJ2-2
CDR3: ASSDPGQRTGELF

size: -
V: TRBV18
J: TRBJ2-1
CDR3: ASSPLAGVSLGVLSEQF

size: -
V: TRBV5-6
J: TRBJ1-1
CDR3: ASSLFWDRVGNTEAF

size: -
V: TRBV15
J: TRBJ2-7
CDR3: ATSRASGTNYEQY

size: -
V: TRBV9
J: TRBJ2-3
CDR3: ASSVVVTGPNDTQY

size: -
V: TRBV30
J: TRBJ2-3
CDR3: AWSPPRTITDTQY

size: -
V: TRBV29-1
J: TRBJ2-7
CDR3: SVGRVGSYEQY

size: -
V: TRBV5-4
J: TRBJ2-7
CDR3: ASSLSLAGEQY

size: -
V: TRBV28
J: TRBJ1-5
CDR3: ASSSGLIGKPQH

size: -
V: TRBV28
J: TRBJ2-7
CDR3: ASRVTEGYEQY

size: -
V: TRBV5-4
J: TRBJ2-2
CDR3: ASRTGTSGPGGELF

size: -
V: TRBV5-1
J: TRBJ2-1
CDR3: ASSPRAAYNEQF

size: -
V: TRBV28
J: TRBJ1-5
CDR3: ASSLGTGAVFNQPQH

size: -
V: TRBV27
J: TRBJ2-7
CDR3: ASSRDRRGEQY

size: once
V: TRBV11-2
J: TRBJ2-3
CDR3: ASSFGTIPDTQY

size: -
V: TRBV13
J: TRBJ2-5
CDR3: ASSLAVGVRQETQY

size: -
V: TRBV9
J: TRBJ1-2
CDR3: ASSGPRGRDYGYT

size: -
V: TRBV7-2
J: TRBJ2-7
CDR3: ASSLYPSGSSHNDYEQY

size: -
V: TRBV11-2
J: TRBJ2-5
CDR3: ASSSHASGKETQY

size: -
V: TRBV2
J: TRBJ2-7
CDR3: ASSESWTGGEQY

size: -
V: TRBV12-1
J: TRBJ2-1
CDR3: ASSPGTSGCYNEQF

size: -
V: TRBV19
J: TRBJ1-5
CDR3: ASSIGLGGNQPQH

size: -
V: TRBV19
J: TRBJ2-3
CDR3: ASSIDRHSGSTDTQY

size: -
V: TRBV7-9
J: TRBJ1-5
CDR3: ASSTQGNQPQH

size: -
V: TRBV18
J: TRBJ2-2
CDR3: ASSPDSGSRTGELF

size: -
V: TRBV6-1
J: TRBJ2-1
CDR3: ASSQVRRSYNEQF

size: -
V: TRBV5-1
J: TRBJ1-1
CDR3: ASSLVRAGQGEAF

size: -
V: TRBV6-1
J: TRBJ2-7
CDR3: ASSGYVDEQY

size: -
V: TRBV9
J: TRBJ2-3
CDR3: ASSEGLAGVQDTQY

size: -
V: TRBV7-8
J: TRBJ2-3
CDR3: ASSLPRSGMRTDTQY

size: -
V: TRBV28
J: TRBJ1-4
CDR3: ASSLGTGGPVRLF

size: once
V: TRBV4-3
J: TRBJ1-3
CDR3: ASSQETRLLNTIY

size: -
V: TRBV5-1
J: TRBJ2-7
CDR3: ASSLGNYEQY

size: -
V: TRBV10-2
J: TRBJ2-2
CDR3: ASSEVRGVGELF

size: -
V: TRBV5-1
J: TRBJ2-5
CDR3: ASSRGSGSVGQETQY

size: -
V: TRBV28
J: TRBJ1-5
CDR3: ASRPRTGSNQPQH

size: -
V: TRBV18
J: TRBJ2-3
CDR3: ASSITDTQY

size: -
V: TRBV2
J: TRBJ1-2
CDR3: ASSDEQFYGYT

size: once
V: TRBV28
J: TRBJ1-4
CDR3: ASSSGLSEKLF

size: -
V: TRBV18
J: TRBJ2-7
CDR3: ASSPPSGRFYEQY

size: -
V: TRBV15
J: TRBJ2-3
CDR3: ATLDFGTDTQY

size: -
V: TRBV5-1
J: TRBJ2-5
CDR3: ASSLTGPQETQY

size: -
V: TRBV7-6
J: TRBJ2-7
CDR3: ASSPGTGGLYEQY

size: -
V: TRBV28
J: TRBJ2-3
CDR3: ASSLNTDTQY

size: -
V: TRBV7-9
J: TRBJ2-7
CDR3: ASSLGGLAGDLYEQY

size: -
V: TRBV5-1
J: TRBJ1-1
CDR3: ASSLVSGRGTEAF

size: -
V: TRBV25-1
J: TRBJ2-3
CDR3: ASRLAGSTDTQY

size: -
V: TRBV29-1
J: TRBJ2-7
CDR3: SVEEGLAGVYEQY

size: -
V: TRBV2
J: TRBJ1-1
CDR3: ASSSVDTEAF